In this sample, the clone carrying this TCR beta chain turned up many times. Its target is unknown. TCRdb processed the 5' RACE reads anew with MiXCR; each CDR3 protein has one entry. The repertoire has about 310,000 distinct CDR3 sequences, just under 20% of them found once; the top ten carry 21%. The data stem from a study of T-cell memory formation after mild COVID-19. Overall study results and limits: Researchers found some responding clones in pre-infection memory, a sign that cross-reactive memory joined.

This CDR3 comprises 15 residues. Looked up from germline, CDR1 is MGHRA and CDR2 is YSYEKL. V gave up 4 bases and J gave up 0 bases, with 10 bases separating them. The chain uses TRBV4-1 and TRBJ1-5; D remains unclear. The receptor was isolated from a man between 18 and 29 years old who had mild COVID-19 (a few samples of this study predate the infection). Cell type and time point are not known. The sample consisted of PBMCs or a T cell subset sorted from them (not recorded which). CDR3 sequence: CASSPRWVSNQPQHF. The CDR3 DNA follows: TGCGCCAGCAGCCCCCGCTGGGTTAGCAATCAGCCCCAGCATTTT.